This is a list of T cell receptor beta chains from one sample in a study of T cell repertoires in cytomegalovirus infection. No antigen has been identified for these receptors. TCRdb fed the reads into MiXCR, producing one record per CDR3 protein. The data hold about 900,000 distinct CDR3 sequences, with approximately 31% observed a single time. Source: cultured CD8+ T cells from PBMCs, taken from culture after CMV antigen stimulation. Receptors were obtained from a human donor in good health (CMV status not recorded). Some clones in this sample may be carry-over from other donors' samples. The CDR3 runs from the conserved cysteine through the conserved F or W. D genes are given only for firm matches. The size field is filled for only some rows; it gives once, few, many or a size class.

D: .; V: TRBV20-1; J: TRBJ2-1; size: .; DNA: TGCAGTGCCTTGGGACGGATCTCCTACAATGAGCAGTTCTTC; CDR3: CSALGRISYNEQFF
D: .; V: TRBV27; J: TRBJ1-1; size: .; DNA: TGTGCCAGCAGTGTGTCAGGGGCGCGGACTGAAGCTTTCTTT; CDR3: CASSVSGARTEAFF
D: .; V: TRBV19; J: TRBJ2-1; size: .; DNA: TGTGCCAGCGCCCCGGGGGAGTCCTACAATGAGCAGTTCTTC; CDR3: CASAPGESYNEQFF
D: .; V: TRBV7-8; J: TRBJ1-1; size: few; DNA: TGTGCCAGCAGCTGGGGACCGTTGAACACTGAAGCTTTCTTT; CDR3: CASSWGPLNTEAFF
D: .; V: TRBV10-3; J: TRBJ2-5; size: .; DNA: TGTGCCATCAGTGAGTCGGAGTTTAGTCGTGGGTACCAAGAGACCCAGTACTTC; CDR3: CAISESEFSRGYQETQYF
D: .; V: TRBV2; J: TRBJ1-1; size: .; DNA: TGTGCCAGCAGAATCCCGGAAGCCAGATCGGCTGAAGCTTTCTTT; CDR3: CASRIPEARSAEAFF
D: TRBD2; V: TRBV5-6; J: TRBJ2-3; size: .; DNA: TGTACCAGCAGCTTGAGCGGGGCCAGCACAGATACGCAGTATTTT; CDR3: CTSSLSGASTDTQYF
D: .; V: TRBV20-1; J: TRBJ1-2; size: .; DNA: TGCAGTGCTAGAGAGGGGGCCTCCGGGGGCTATGGCTACACCTTC; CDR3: CSAREGASGGYGYTF
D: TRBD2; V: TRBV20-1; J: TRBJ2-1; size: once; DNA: TGCAGTGCTAGAGCCCACGGACTAGCGGTCCTTTACCCCAATGAGCAGTTCTTC; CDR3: CSARAHGLAVLYPNEQFF
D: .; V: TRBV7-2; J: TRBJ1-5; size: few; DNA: TGTGCCAGCAGCTTGGTGAGGTTTAGCAATCAGCCCCAGCATTTT; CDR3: CASSLVRFSNQPQHF
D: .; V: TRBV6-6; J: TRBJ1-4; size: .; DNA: TGTGCCAGCAGTTTCTCGGATGGCGGGGTAAAACTGTTTTTT; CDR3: CASSFSDGGVKLFF
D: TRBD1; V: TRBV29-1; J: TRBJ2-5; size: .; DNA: TGCAGCTCCCCGAGGGGACAGGAGGGGACCCAGTACTTC; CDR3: CSSPRGQEGTQYF
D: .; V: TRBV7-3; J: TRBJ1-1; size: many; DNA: TGTGCCAGCAGCTTAAGTTCCGGGTCCGGGGCTGAAGCTTTCTTT; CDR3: CASSLSSGSGAEAFF
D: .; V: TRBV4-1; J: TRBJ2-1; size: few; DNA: TGCGCCAGCAGCCAAGATGAGGGGCCCTACAATGAGCAGTTCTTC; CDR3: CASSQDEGPYNEQFF
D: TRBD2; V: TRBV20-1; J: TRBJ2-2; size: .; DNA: TGCAGTGCCCTCCCAGGTTTGAGCGGGGACACCGGGGAGCTGTTTTTT; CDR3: CSALPGLSGDTGELFF
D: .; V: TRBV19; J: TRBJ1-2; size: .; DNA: TGTGCCAGTACCCCAAGTTGGGGGCGAACGGACTATGGCTACACCTTC; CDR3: CASTPSWGRTDYGYTF
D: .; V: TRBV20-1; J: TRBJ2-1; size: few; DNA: TGCAGTGCTAGAGATAGTTGGGGGCCAACCTACAATGAGCAGTTCTTC; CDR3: CSARDSWGPTYNEQFF
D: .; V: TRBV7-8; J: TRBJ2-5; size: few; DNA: TGTGCCAGCAGCTCCGCGGACATTCAAGAGACCCAGTACTTC; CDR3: CASSSADIQETQYF
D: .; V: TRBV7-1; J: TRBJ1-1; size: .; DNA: TGTGCCAGCAGCTCCGGGCCGGGGATGAACACTGAAGCTTTCTTT; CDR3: CASSSGPGMNTEAFF
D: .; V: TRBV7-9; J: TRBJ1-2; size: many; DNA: TGTGCCAGCAGCTTAGGGGCAGGAGTAAACGGCTACACCTTC; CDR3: CASSLGAGVNGYTF
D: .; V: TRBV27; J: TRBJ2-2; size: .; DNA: TGTGCCAGCAGTTTATACCAGGGAAGCACCGGGGAGCTGTTTTTT; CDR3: CASSLYQGSTGELFF
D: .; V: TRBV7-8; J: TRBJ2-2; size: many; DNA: TGTGCCAGCAGAACTAGGAGGGATGGGACCACCGGGGAGCTGTTTTTT; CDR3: CASRTRRDGTTGELFF
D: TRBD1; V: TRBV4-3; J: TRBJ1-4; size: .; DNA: TGCGCCAGCAGCCAAGATTGGGCAGGGGGTGGTGAAAAACTGTTTTTT; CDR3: CASSQDWAGGGEKLFF
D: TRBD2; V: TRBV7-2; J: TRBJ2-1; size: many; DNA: TGTGCCAGCAGGACTAGCGGGGGTAATGAGCAGTTCTTC; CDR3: CASRTSGGNEQFF
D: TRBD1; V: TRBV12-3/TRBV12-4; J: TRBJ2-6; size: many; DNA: TGTGCCAGCAGTTCCCGTTACGTCATGCCGGATCGGACAGGGGCCAACTCTGGGGCCAACGTCCTGACTTTC; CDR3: CASSSRYVMPDRTGANSGANVLTF
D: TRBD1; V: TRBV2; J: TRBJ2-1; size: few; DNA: TGTGCCAGCAGTCCGAGGGACAGGGTCTCCGAGCAGTTCTTC; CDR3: CASSPRDRVSEQFF
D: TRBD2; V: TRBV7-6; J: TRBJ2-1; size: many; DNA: TGTGCCAGCAGCCTTAGCGGAGCGGGGGGCTCCTACAATGAGCAGTTCTTC; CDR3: CASSLSGAGGSYNEQFF
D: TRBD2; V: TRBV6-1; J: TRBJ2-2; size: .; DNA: TGTGCCAGCAGTCCTTTTTTACCAAGCGGGGGGAACACCGGGGAGCTGTTTTTT; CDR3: CASSPFLPSGGNTGELFF
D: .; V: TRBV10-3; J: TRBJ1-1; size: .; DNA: TGTGCCATCAGTGGACCAACAGAGAACACTGAAGCTTTCTTT; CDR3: CAISGPTENTEAFF
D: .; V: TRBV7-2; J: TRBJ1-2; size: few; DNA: TGTGCCAGCAGCTCCTGGGGTTTGGGCTATGGCTACACCTTC; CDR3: CASSSWGLGYGYTF
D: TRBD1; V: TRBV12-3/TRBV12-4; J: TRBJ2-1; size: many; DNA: TGTGCCAGCAGTCTCGTGGGACAGGGGGCCGATGAGCAGTTCTTC; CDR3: CASSLVGQGADEQFF
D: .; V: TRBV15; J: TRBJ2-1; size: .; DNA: TGTGCCACCAGCAACAACGCCCGATCAGTGTTCTTC; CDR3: CATSNNARSVFF
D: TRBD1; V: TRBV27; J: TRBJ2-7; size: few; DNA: TGTGCCAGCAGTTCTGGGACAGGGGCTGACAAGCAGTACTTC; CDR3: CASSSGTGADKQYF
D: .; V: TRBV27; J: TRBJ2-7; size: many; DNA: TGTGCCAGCAGCTCAGGGGACTCCTACGAGCAGTACTTC; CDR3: CASSSGDSYEQYF
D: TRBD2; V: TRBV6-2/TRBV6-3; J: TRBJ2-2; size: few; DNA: TGTGCCAGCAGTTACCTTGGATGGCCGGGGGAGGGGACCGGGGAGCTGTTTTTT; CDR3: CASSYLGWPGEGTGELFF
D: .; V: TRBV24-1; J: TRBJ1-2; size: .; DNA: TGTGCCACCAGTGAACCGACGGGAGTTGGCTACACCTTC; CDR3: CATSEPTGVGYTF
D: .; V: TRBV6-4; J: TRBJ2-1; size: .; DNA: TGTGCCAGCAGTGAGTGGCCAAGCTCCTACAATGAGCAGTTCTTC; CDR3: CASSEWPSSYNEQFF
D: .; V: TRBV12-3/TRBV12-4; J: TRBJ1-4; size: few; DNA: TGTGCCTGCCTCTTGGGAATTAATGAAAAACTGTTTTTT; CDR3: CACLLGINEKLFF
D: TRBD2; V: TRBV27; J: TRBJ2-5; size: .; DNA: TGTGCCAGCAGTCGATTAGCGGGGGGCCCCCAAGAGACCCAGTACTTC; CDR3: CASSRLAGGPQETQYF
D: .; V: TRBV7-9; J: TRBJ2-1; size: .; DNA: TGTGCCAGCAGCTTAGAAGTTAGCGGCCCCTACAATGAGCAGTTCTTC; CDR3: CASSLEVSGPYNEQFF
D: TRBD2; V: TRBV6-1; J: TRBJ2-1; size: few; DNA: TGTGCCAGCAATCCCAGCGGGGGGGCTTCGGGTGAGCAGTTCTTC; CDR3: CASNPSGGASGEQFF
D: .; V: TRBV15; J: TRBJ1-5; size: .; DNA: TGTGCCACCAGAAAGGAGGGTGGCAATCAGCCCCAGCATTTT; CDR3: CATRKEGGNQPQHF